This T cell receptor (beta chain) was recorded in a study of cytomegalovirus exposure and HLA in healthy donors. Study findings and constraints: A later analysis showed TCR association rates differing by HLA locus, peaking at DRB1 and lowest at HLA-C. The study carried out a later analysis of TCR beta sequences. It associated some 18,000 of them with specific HLA alleles at a false discovery rate of 0.05. It was 164 TCR beta chains that were listed as cytomegalovirus-associated. The authors excluded some V segments, including TRBV6-2 and TRBV6-3, as indistinguishable.

13 Jbeta primers and 60 Vbeta primers were used for the PCR. Measured with immunoSEQ multiplex PCR; TCRdb has only the in-frame clones, and not every one. The table lists about 190,000 clones, around 79% of them singletons. Germline V gene data show CDR1 as MNHNS and CDR2 as SASEGT. Trimming left V 5 bases short and J 2 bases short, with 13 bases between. The CDR3 is 14 amino acids. To note about this clone: The antigen remains unidentified.

The sample comprised PBMCs. The TCR originated in a woman between 50 and 59 years old in good health and CMV-seronegative. The chain has TRBV6-1 and TRBJ2-7; D may be TRBD1 (6 bases). CDR3 loop: CASSKTGNPYEQYF. CDR3 in DNA: TGTGCCAGCAGTAAAACAGGGAACCCCTACGAGCAGTACTTC.